These 30 T cell receptor beta chains came from one sample sequenced in a study of identical twins' blood T cells. Via MiXCR, TCRdb re-called the 5' RACE reads, giving one row per CDR3 protein. Of hundreds of thousands of distinct CDR3 sequences listed, 25% to 35% are singletons. What was sequenced was PBMCs. The receptors shown here come from a woman aged 18 to 49 in good health.

V gene TRBV5-5 combines with J gene TRBJ1-1; D is unresolved. The length of the CDR3 is 14 residues. Per germline, CDR1 SGHKS and CDR2 YYEKEE (reference sequence). Trimming pared 0 bases from V and 1 base from J, leaving 7 bases between. The CDR3 DNA reads as TGTGCCAGCAGCTTGGTCACGGCGAACACTGAAGCTTTCTTT. Translation: CASSLVTANTEAFF.

The chain uses TRBV27 and TRBJ2-3; tentative D call: TRBD2 (6 bases). Germline V gene sequence: CDR1 MNHEY, CDR2 SMNVEV (reference sequence). Trimming stripped 5 bases from V and 2 bases from J, with 20 bases between. The CDR3 contains 17 residues. CDR3 amino acids: CASSAAGTSKFTDTQYF. The CDR3 DNA sequence: TGTGCCAGCAGTGCAGCCGGGACTTCTAAGTTCACAGATACGCAGTATTTT.

This clonotype has a count of ten or more. The chain employs TRBV29-1 and TRBJ1-1; TRBD1 is a possible D gene (5 bases). This CDR3 contains 15 residues. The V gene lost 7 bases and the J gene lost 0 bases, with 18 bases spanning the gap. Germline V CDR1 and CDR2: SQVTM, ANQGSEA. CDR3 nucleotides: TGCAGCGCCCGGCAGGGTTGGGGCATGAACACTGAAGCTTTCTTT. This codes for CSARQGWGMNTEAFF.

The chain joins TRBV5-1 to TRBJ2-3; TRBD2 aligns across 9 bases. After removal of 1 base from V and 0 bases from J, the junction contained 6 bases not matched to a gene. This CDR3 region has 17 residues. The germline V gene has CDR1 SGHRS and CDR2 YFSETQ. The CDR3 sequence: CASSLIPSGTSTDTQYF. Here the CDR3 DNA reads TGCGCCAGCAGCTTGATTCCTAGCGGGACTAGCACAGATACGCAGTATTTT.

The rearrangement joins TRBV20-1 to TRBJ1-5; D not certain. Trimming removed 4 bases at V and 3 bases at J, with 7 bases between. The germline V gene encodes CDR1 DFQATT and CDR2 SNEGSKA (reference sequence). The CDR3 totals 12 residues. As DNA, the CDR3 is TGCAGTGCTAAAGAGCCCAATCAGCCCCAGCATTTT. Its translation is CSAKEPNQPQHF.

The sample holds a few counts of this clonotype. The J gene is TRBJ2-2, the V gene TRBV29-1; no clear D gene. CDR1 SQVTM and CDR2 ANQGSEA come from the germline V gene. The CDR3 contains 14 residues. V was clipped by 0 bases and J by 1 base, with 6 bases between them. The chain's CDR3 is CSVEDGRNTGELFF. DNA for the CDR3: TGCAGCGTTGAAGACGGCAGGAACACCGGGGAGCTGTTTTTT.

This clonotype has more than one count but fewer than ten. This chain joins TRBV14 and TRBJ1-3; no clear D. Per germline, CDR1 SGHDN and CDR2 FVKESK. Trimming took off 4 bases at V and 0 bases at J, with 7 bases between the two ends. This CDR3 region has 14 residues. CDR3 sequence (DNA): TGTGCCAGCAGCCTACGATTCTCTGGAAACACCATATATTTT. This translates into CASSLRFSGNTIYF.

The sample holds a few counts of this clonotype. The V call is TRBV5-6, the J call TRBJ2-7, with TRBD2 matching 10 bases. Germline CDR1 is SGHDT and CDR2 is YYEEEE. The V gene end was trimmed by 2 bases and the J gene end by 5 bases; junction bases not matched to a gene: 1. This CDR3 is built from 13 residues. The CDR3 DNA follows: TGTGCCAGCAGCTTTACTAGCGGGGACGAGCAGTACTTC. It codes for CASSFTSGDEQYF. Filled out from reference TRBV5-6 and TRBJ2-7, the complete variable domain reads DAGVTQSPTHLIKTRGQQVTLRCSPKSGHDTVSWYQQALGQGPQFIFQYYEEEERQRGNFPDRFSGHQFPNYSSELNVNALLLGDSALYLCASSFTSGDEQYFGPGTRLTVT.

This clonotype has only a few counts. This rearrangement joins TRBV7-2 to TRBJ2-7, with TRBD2 as a possible D gene (6 bases). The germline gives CDR1 SGHTA, CDR2 FQGNSA. Trimming pared 5 bases from V and 4 bases from J, leaving 12 bases between. This CDR3 region has 13 residues. The CDR3 loop reads CASSLTSKYEQYF. CDR3 bases: TGTGCCAGCAGCCTTACTAGCAAGTACGAGCAGTACTTC. Based on the CDR3 plus reference TRBV7-2 and TRBJ2-7, the full variable domain is GAGVSQSPSNKVTEKGKDVELRCDPISGHTALYWYRQSLGQGLEFLIYFQGNSAPDKSGLPSDRFSAERTGGSVSTLTIQRTQQEDSAVYLCASSLTSKYEQYFGPGTRLTVT.

On this clonotype itself: A junction end diverges from the germline sequence, so it may reflect a read error. This rearrangement joins TRBV4-3 to TRBJ2-2; perhaps TRBD2 as D (5 bases). The CDR3 has 16 amino acids. Germline V gene sequence: CDR1 LGHNA, CDR2 YSLEER. Written as DNA, the CDR3 is TGCGCCAGCAGCCAAATAATCTCACCACCCACCGGGGAGCCGTTTTTT. Protein: CASSQIISPPTGEPFF.

In this sample, this clonotype turned up many times. The chain carries TRBV6-4 and TRBJ1-1, with 10 bases aligning to TRBD1. Germline V CDR1 and CDR2: MRHNA, SNTAGT. The CDR3 runs 13 residues. V was clipped by 5 bases and J by 4 bases; unmatched bases: 1. The CDR3 DNA sequence: TGTGCCAGCAGTAGGACAGGGGGCACTGAAGCTTTCTTT. It is translated as CASSRTGGTEAFF.

About this clonotype itself: A clone one base away is much larger, so this may be a read error. V usage is TRBV2 and J usage is TRBJ1-1, with D perhaps matching TRBD1 (5 bases). The CDR3 covers 12 residues. Germline lookup yields CDR1 SNHLY and CDR2 FYNNEI. V was pared by 11 bases and J by 1 base, with 11 bases between. The CDR3 sequence: CAGGRGNTEAFF. In DNA form, the CDR3 reads TGTGCCGGGGGACGGGGGAACACTGAAGCTTTCTTT.

The chain carries TRBV18 and TRBJ2-7; 7 bases match TRBD1. In germline, CDR1 is KGHSH, CDR2 LQKENI. This CDR3 contains 15 residues. V lost 1 base, J lost 1 base, and 4 bases stayed unmatched. CDR3 DNA: TGTGCCAGCTCACCACGGACAGGATTTTCCTACGAGCAGTACTTC. Translated, it gives CASSPRTGFSYEQYF.

This chain uses TRBV5-1 with TRBJ2-3, with 9 nucleotides matching TRBD2. Germline V lookup: CDR1 SGHRS, CDR2 YFSETQ. V shed 0 bases, J shed 2 bases, and the junction held 4 bases outside the gene matches. The CDR3 has 16 amino acids. CDR3 coding DNA: TGCGCCAGCAGCTTGGGACTAGCGGTGTTCACAGATACGCAGTATTTT. This encodes CASSLGLAVFTDTQYF.

The chain uses TRBV20-1 and TRBJ1-4; D call uncertain. This CDR3 region has 13 residues. Germline CDR1 DFQATT, CDR2 SNEGSKA (reference sequence). The V and J ends lost 6 bases and 8 bases respectively, with 16 bases between them. The CDR3 region has the DNA TGCAGTGCCCTCCGAGATAGAGACGAAAAACTGTTTTTT. Protein sequence: CSALRDRDEKLFF.

There are many counts of this clonotype. The chain combines TRBV12-3 or TRBV12-4 with TRBJ1-3; D is ambiguous. V gave up 7 bases and J gave up 2 bases, with 12 bases separating them. CDR3 length: 14 residues. The CDR3 bases are TGTGCCAGCACCCGAATTTCAGCTGGAAACACCATATATTTT. Protein: CASTRISAGNTIYF.

The chain is built from TRBV13 and TRBJ2-7; the D gene is possibly TRBD2 (6 bases). Deletions cut 4 bases from V and 5 bases from J, with 15 bases between. Per the germline V gene, CDR1 is PRHDT and CDR2 is FYEKMQ (reference sequence). This CDR3 spans 14 amino acids. In DNA form, the CDR3 reads TGTGCCAGCAGCTACCTAGCGTCTAGCAACGAGCAGTACTTC. Protein product: CASSYLASSNEQYF.

V gene TRBV4-3 combines with J gene TRBJ2-1, with TRBD1 matching 9 bases. This CDR3 is built from 17 residues. CDR1 is LGHNA, CDR2 YSLEER, per germline. With V trimmed by 0 bases and J by 9 bases, 12 bases remained unmatched. The CDR3 bases are TGCGCCAGCAGCCAAGATGGGGACAGGGATATGTGGGGTGAGCAGTTCTTC. This codes for CASSQDGDRDMWGEQFF.

This chain connects TRBV4-2 to TRBJ2-1, with D possibly called TRBD1 or TRBD2 (5 bases each). Germline lookup yields CDR1 LGHNA and CDR2 YNFKEQ. This CDR3 contains 15 residues. The ends were cut back, 4 bases at V and 5 bases at J, with 15 bases in the middle. CDR3 sequence reads: CASSPGLPGHNEQFF. Here the CDR3 DNA reads TGTGCCAGCAGCCCCGGGCTCCCGGGGCACAATGAGCAGTTCTTC.

Comment on this clonotype: A much larger clone differs from this one at a single base, so this may be a read error. The rearrangement uses TRBV27 and TRBJ2-3; D possibly matches TRBD1 or TRBD2 (6 bases each). Deletions cut 4 bases from V and 7 bases from J, with 15 bases between. Germline V gives CDR1 MNHEY, CDR2 SMNVEV (reference sequence). The length of the CDR3 is 14 residues. CDR3 sequence (DNA): TGTGCCAGCAGTTCCCAGGGGAGGCTTAATACGCAGTATTTT. Protein sequence: CASSSQGRLNTQYF.

In this sample, this clonotype turned up a few times. The chain employs TRBV2 and TRBJ1-1, with TRBD1 as a possible D gene (5 bases). CDR1 SNHLY and CDR2 FYNNEI come from the germline V gene. The CDR3 length is 12 residues. Trimming took off 7 bases at V and 5 bases at J, with 11 bases between the two ends. The CDR3 here is CASNIGGTEAFF. The DNA of the CDR3 is TGTGCCAGCAACATCGGGGGAACTGAAGCTTTCTTT.

As to this clonotype: Since a much larger clone is just one base distant, this may be a read error. The V and J genes are TRBV7-2 and TRBJ2-1; no reliable D call. In germline, CDR1 is SGHTA, CDR2 FQGNSA. This CDR3 comprises 12 residues. CDR3 region: CASSLGYKEQFF. CDR3 nucleotide sequence: TGTGCCAGCAGCTTAGGCTACAAGGAGCAGTTCTTC. Based on the CDR3 plus reference TRBV7-2 and TRBJ2-1, the full variable domain is GAGVSQSPSNKVTEKGKDVELRCDPISGHTALYWYRQSLGQGLEFLIYFQGNSAPDKSGLPSDRFSAERTGGSVSTLTIQRTQQEDSAVYLCASSLGYKEQFFGPGTRLTVL.

In this sample, this clonotype turned up a few times. The chain uses TRBV10-1 and TRBJ1-2; tentatively, D is TRBD1 (6 bases). The germline CDR1 and CDR2 sequences are WNHNN and SYGVQD (reference sequence). V dropped 2 bases and J dropped 5 bases, with 9 bases sitting between them. There are 13 residues in the CDR3. In DNA, the CDR3 is TGCGCCAGCAGTGAGAGGGGGTCGTATGGCTACACCTTC. Protein product: CASSERGSYGYTF.

The genes are TRBV20-1 and TRBJ2-1; D may match TRBD1 or TRBD2 (5 bases each). CDR3 length equals 11 residues. Germline CDR1 and CDR2: DFQATT and SNEGSKA (reference sequence). Trimming removed 5 bases from V and 13 bases from J, with 15 bases in between. The CDR3 coding sequence is TGCAGTGCTGGACCCGGGACCCCCCAGTTCTTC. It is translated as CSAGPGTPQFF.

This clonotype appeared many times. The rearrangement uses TRBV6-5 and TRBJ1-1; TRBD1 is a possible D gene (6 bases). Trimming took 0 bases from V and 5 from J, leaving 16 bases between them. Germline V gene lookup returns CDR1 MNHEY and CDR2 SVGAGI. The CDR3 contains 16 residues. CDR3 sequence: CASSYSGGGSGTEAFF. The CDR3 DNA reads as TGTGCCAGCAGTTACTCAGGAGGGGGATCGGGAACTGAAGCTTTCTTT.

V gene TRBV29-1 combines with J gene TRBJ2-2; D might be TRBD1 (5 bases). Germline V gene data show CDR1 as SQVTM and CDR2 as ANQGSEA. The CDR3 consists of 17 residues. Trimming left V 4 bases short and J 5 bases short, with 23 bases between. The CDR3, as DNA: TGCAGCGTTGTTGACAGCAGCCCCGCCCTCGGTACCGGGGAGCTGTTTTTT. Its protein is CSVVDSSPALGTGELFF.

The chain carries TRBV29-1 and TRBJ2-1; maybe TRBD2 (5 bases). This CDR3 region has 12 residues. Germline V gives CDR1 SQVTM, CDR2 ANQGSEA. V was clipped by 7 bases and J by 4 bases, with 11 bases between them. The CDR3 DNA reads TGCAGCGGAAAAGGAGGATACAATGAGCAGTTCTTC. This encodes CSGKGGYNEQFF.

The genes are TRBV20-1 and TRBJ1-6, with D possibly TRBD1 on 5 matching bases. V lost 3 bases and J 8 bases, leaving 17 bases between the germline ends. CDR3 length: 15 amino acids. The germline V gene has CDR1 DFQATT and CDR2 SNEGSKA (reference sequence). The CDR3: CSASPRGTNHSPLHF. The CDR3 DNA sequence: TGCAGTGCTAGCCCACGAGGGACGAATCATTCACCCCTCCACTTT.

This clonotype was detected many times. This chain uses TRBV20-1 with TRBJ2-7; 11 bases line up with TRBD2. The germline V gene has CDR1 DFQATT and CDR2 SNEGSKA (reference sequence). V lost 0 bases and J lost 4; bases outside the gene matches: 5. The CDR3 runs 15 residues. The CDR3 reads CSARDPSGGQYEQYF. The CDR3, as DNA: TGCAGTGCTAGAGATCCTAGCGGGGGGCAATACGAGCAGTACTTC.

This clonotype showed up just a few times. The chain combines TRBV10-3 with TRBJ1-5, with 7 bases fitting TRBD1. With V trimmed by 5 bases and J by 12 bases, 7 bases remained unmatched. This CDR3 has 12 amino acids. Germline V gene lookup returns CDR1 ENHRY and CDR2 SYGVKD. CDR3 DNA: TGTGCCATCAGTCCAGATTCAGGGGGCCAGCATTTT. Its protein is CAISPDSGGQHF.